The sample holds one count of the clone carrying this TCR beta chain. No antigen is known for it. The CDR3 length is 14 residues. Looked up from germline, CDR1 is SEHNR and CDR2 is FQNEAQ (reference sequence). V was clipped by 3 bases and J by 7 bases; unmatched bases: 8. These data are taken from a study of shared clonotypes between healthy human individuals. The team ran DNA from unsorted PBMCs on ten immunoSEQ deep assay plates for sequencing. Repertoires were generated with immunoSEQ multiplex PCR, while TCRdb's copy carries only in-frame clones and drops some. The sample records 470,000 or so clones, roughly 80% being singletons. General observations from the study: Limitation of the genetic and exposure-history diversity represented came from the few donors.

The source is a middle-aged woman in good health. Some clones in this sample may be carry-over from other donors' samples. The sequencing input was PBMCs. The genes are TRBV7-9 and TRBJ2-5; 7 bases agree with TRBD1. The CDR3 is CASSFHDRVVTQYF. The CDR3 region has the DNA TGTGCCAGCAGCTTCCACGACAGGGTTGTGACCCAGTACTTC.